This T cell receptor beta chain was identified during a study of blood T cell repertoires in COVID-19. The germline gives CDR1 MDHEN, CDR2 SYDVKM. The trim removed 10 bases at V and 1 base at J, leaving 14 bases unmatched. The CDR3 extends over 16 amino acids. In the source study's methods: Using reference gene primer amplification, nucleated cell counts were estimated. Libraries were prepared by immunoSEQ multiplex PCR; TCRdb keeps only in-frame clonotypes and omits some of them. V and J calls and clone size are copied from that table; D and trimming were computed from the DNA. The sample has 200,000 to 300,000 clones, about 88% seen once.

The sequencing input was peripheral blood. The clonotype was recovered from an older woman with COVID-19, enrolled during active disease. The rearrangement joins TRBV28 to TRBJ2-5; 8 bases are shared with TRBD2. CDR3 protein: CATSGGSLAAQETQYF. The CDR3 region has the DNA TGTGCCACCTCGGGGGGTTCACTAGCGGCCCAAGAGACCCAGTACTTC.